This passage covers 8 T cell receptor beta chains from one sample sequenced in a study of beta chain features in type 1 diabetes. No antigen is known for these receptors. General observations from the study: In every one of the four CD4+ subsets, TCRB CDR3s were moderately but significantly shorter in Type 1 diabetes patients.

The study reverse transcribed the entire isolated RNA, so it sequenced expressed TCRB transcripts. Repertoires were generated with immunoSEQ multiplex PCR, while TCRdb's copy carries only in-frame clones and drops some. Altogether around 160,000 clones are present, just over 8% being singletons, with the ten largest covering about 0.5%. The material sequenced was central memory CD4+ T cells from blood. The receptors stem from a woman aged 18 to 35 with type 1 diabetes.

This clone was detected only a few times. V is TRBV9 and J is TRBJ2-3; 10 positions match TRBD2. Germline V gives CDR1 SGDLS, CDR2 YYNGEE. V was clipped by 0 bases and J by 6 bases; unmatched bases: 10. This CDR3 comprises 17 residues. CDR3 protein: CASSVGYSGGPADTQYF. The CDR3, as DNA: TGTGCCAGCAGCGTAGGTTATAGCGGGGGGCCGGCGGATACGCAGTATTTT.

This clone has a handful of counts. V usage is TRBV2 and J usage is TRBJ2-5, with D possibly TRBD2 on 6 matching bases. The CDR3 length is 13 residues. Germline lookup yields CDR1 SNHLY and CDR2 FYNNEI. Trimming stripped 8 bases from V and 4 bases from J, with 14 bases between. DNA for the CDR3: TGTGCCAGCGGGACCGGGGGAGGAGAGACCCAGTACTTC. Translating it yields CASGTGGGETQYF.

The V and J genes are TRBV7-2 and TRBJ1-5; D gene unclear. V was cut by 3 bases and J by 5 bases, with 5 bases left in between. The CDR3 loop spans 12 amino acids. Per the germline V gene, CDR1 is SGHTA and CDR2 is FQGNSA. The CDR3 is CASSFGDQPQHF. CDR3 nucleotides: TGTGCCAGCAGCTTCGGGGATCAGCCCCAGCATTTT.

V usage is TRBV28 and J usage is TRBJ2-1; 8 nucleotides line up with TRBD2. J gave up 15 bases and V 5 bases, and 12 bases lay outside the gene matches. Germline assignment: CDR1 MDHEN and CDR2 SYDVKM. This CDR3 is 13 amino acids long. This chain's CDR3 is CASSTHVGLGPFF. CDR3 sequence (DNA): TGTGCCAGCAGTACTCACGTGGGACTAGGACCGTTCTTC.

The V call is TRBV6-5, the J call TRBJ1-2, with a possible D match to TRBD1 (6 bases). The ends were cut back, 4 bases at V and 4 bases at J, with 19 bases in the middle. CDR3 length: 16 residues. Germline CDR1 reads MNHEY; CDR2 reads SVGAGI. In DNA, the CDR3 is TGTGCCAGCAGTTCCCTGGGGGCAGGCGGCTCCTATGGCTACACCTTC. Translation gives CASSSLGAGGSYGYTF.

This clone was picked up a small number of times. The chain links TRBV5-1 to TRBJ2-2, with D perhaps TRBD2 (6 bases). Germline V CDR1 and CDR2: SGHRS, YFSETQ. The CDR3 is made up of 15 amino acids. Between the trimmed V and J ends, which lost 0 bases and 4 bases, there was a span of 10 bases. CDR3 nucleotide sequence: TGCGCCAGCAGCTTGGGCCCGGGGGTCACCGGGGAGCTGTTTTTT. Encoded protein: CASSLGPGVTGELFF.

This clone was counted between two and nine times. The chain links TRBV28 to TRBJ1-1; D not resolved. The germline V gene has CDR1 MDHEN and CDR2 SYDVKM. Trimming left V 3 bases short and J 4 bases short, with 6 bases between. The CDR3 has 12 residues. CDR3 DNA: TGTGCCAGCAGTTTGTGGAGCACTGAAGCTTTCTTT. Its translation: CASSLWSTEAFF. Looking up the rest from reference TRBV28 and TRBJ1-1 gives the full variable domain: DVKVTQSSRYLVKRTGEKVFLECVQDMDHENMFWYRQDPGLGLRLIYFSYDVKMKEKGDIPEGYSVSREKKERFSLILESASTNQTSMYLCASSLWSTEAFFGQGTRLTVV.

This clone appeared many times. The chain couples TRBV7-2 to TRBJ2-3, with 12 positions matching TRBD2. The CDR3 length is 17 residues. Per germline, CDR1 SGHTA and CDR2 FQGNSA. V lost 3 bases and J lost 4; bases outside the gene matches: 8. The CDR3, as DNA: TGTGCCAGCAGCTTTCCTAGCGGGGGGGCAACTGCAGATACGCAGTATTTT. Amino acid sequence: CASSFPSGGATADTQYF.